Listed below are T cell receptor beta chains from one sample, sequenced in a study of T cells in Graves' hyperthyroidism and ophthalmopathy. MiXCR was run by TCRdb on the multiplex PCR reads, yielding one entry per CDR3 protein. Of 300,000 to 450,000 distinct CDR3 sequences in the sample, about 15% are singletons; the top ten hold about 11%. Input material: blood. All receptors come from a woman aged 60-75 years with Graves' hyperthyroidism. Both conserved end residues are part of each CDR3. The D gene is left open where the match is weak. Some rows have no size entry. The others give once, few or many, or a class for an expanded clone.

clone size	D gene	V gene	J gene	CDR3 DNA	CDR3 protein
NA	TRBD1	TRBV19	TRBJ2-7	TGTGCCAGTGGGGACAGGGGGCTATACGAGCAGTACTTC	CASGDRGLYEQYF
many	NA	TRBV28	TRBJ2-2	TGTGCCAGCAGTTTGGGGGGACGGGCGAACACCGGGGAGCTGTTTTTT	CASSLGGRANTGELFF
few	NA	TRBV18	TRBJ1-4	TGTGCCAGCTCACCAGGAGGGAGGAAGGAAAAACTGTTTTTT	CASSPGGRKEKLFF
many	NA	TRBV9	TRBJ2-6	TGTGCCAGCAGCCTAAGGGCCAATGGGGCCAACGTCCTGACTTTC	CASSLRANGANVLTF
few	NA	TRBV6-2/TRBV6-3	TRBJ1-6	TGTGCCAGCAGTTACGCGAGAGATGGACAGTTTAATTCACCCCTCCACTTT	CASSYARDGQFNSPLHF
few	NA	TRBV6-2/TRBV6-3	TRBJ2-7	TGTGCCAGCACCGCGCCGGGACTTCCCCCCTACGAGCAGTACTTC	CASTAPGLPPYEQYF
many	NA	TRBV6-1	TRBJ2-7	TGTGCCAGCAGTGAACGGGAGTGGGGCTCCTACGAGCAGTACTTC	CASSEREWGSYEQYF
many	NA	TRBV30	TRBJ2-5	TGTGCCTGGGGCCCTTGGGAGACCCAGTACTTC	CAWGPWETQYF
NA	NA	TRBV19	TRBJ1-5	TGTGCCAGTAATGCTCGGGACGTTCTCAATCAGCCCCAGCATTTT	CASNARDVLNQPQHF
NA	NA	TRBV7-9	TRBJ1-3	TGTGCCAGCAGCTATCAGAACCCAGGAAACACCATATATTTT	CASSYQNPGNTIYF
NA	NA	TRBV29-1	TRBJ1-1	TGCAGCGTAGGCCGGGACCCGAACACTGAAGCTTTCTTT	CSVGRDPNTEAFF
NA	TRBD1	TRBV5-5	TRBJ1-5	TGTGCCAGCAGCCCGACAGGGGTTCAGCCCCAGCATTTT	CASSPTGVQPQHF
many	NA	TRBV18	TRBJ1-1	TGTGCCAGCTCACCACAGGGGCCCATGAACACTGAAGCTTTCTTT	CASSPQGPMNTEAFF
NA	NA	TRBV12-3/TRBV12-4	TRBJ2-2	TGTGCCAGCAGTTCCTTGACAACCCCCGGGACCGGGGAGCTGTTTTTT	CASSSLTTPGTGELFF
NA	NA	TRBV4-1	TRBJ2-1	TGCGCCAGCAGCCAAAACACGGACCAGTACAATGAGCAGTTCTTC	CASSQNTDQYNEQFF
NA	NA	TRBV19	TRBJ1-1	TGTGCCAGTAGTATAGAAGGCAGTTCAAACACTGAAGCTTTCTTT	CASSIEGSSNTEAFF
NA	TRBD2	TRBV7-9	TRBJ2-7	TGTGCCAGCAGCCCCGAGCGGGATTGGTCCTACGAGCAGTACTTC	CASSPERDWSYEQYF
NA	NA	TRBV7-9	TRBJ2-6	TGTGCCAGCAGCCCCCCCGCTGGGGCCAACGTCCTGACTTTC	CASSPPAGANVLTF
many	NA	TRBV2	TRBJ2-7	TGTGCCAGCAGTGCCGGACTACCTTACGAGCAGTACTTC	CASSAGLPYEQYF
NA	TRBD2	TRBV9	TRBJ2-2	TGTGCCAGCAGCGGAGGACTAGCGGGCAACACCGGGGAGCTGTTTTTT	CASSGGLAGNTGELFF